Listed below are T cell receptor beta chains from one sample, sequenced in a study of blood T cell repertoires in COVID-19. The protocol was immunoSEQ multiplex PCR, while the TCRdb copy is restricted to in-frame clones and leaves out a portion. This table holds 150,000 or so clones, roughly nine tenths found once. The source material was peripheral blood. These receptors all stem from a man aged 18 to 29 with COVID-19, enrolled during active disease. The CDR3 runs from the conserved cysteine through the conserved F or W. The D gene is left open where the match is weak. Only part of the rows carry a size: once, few, many, or a class if the clone is expanded.

j_call: TRBJ2-1
d_call: TRBD1
v_call: TRBV29-1
clone_size: -
cdr3_aa: CSVGGDRVLGEQFF
cdr3_nt: TGCAGCGTTGGAGGGGACAGGGTTTTGGGTGAGCAGTTCTTC

j_call: TRBJ2-2
d_call: -
v_call: TRBV5-6
clone_size: -
cdr3_aa: CASSPGWAGGPGELFF
cdr3_nt: TGTGCCAGCAGCCCTGGCTGGGCAGGGGGGCCCGGGGAGCTGTTTTTT

j_call: TRBJ2-6
d_call: -
v_call: TRBV13
clone_size: -
cdr3_aa: CASSATGTFSSGANVLTF
cdr3_nt: TGTGCCAGCAGCGCGACCGGGACATTCAGCTCTGGGGCCAACGTCCTGACTTTC

j_call: TRBJ1-6
d_call: -
v_call: TRBV6-2/TRBV6-3
clone_size: -
cdr3_aa: CASSWARDMPLHF
cdr3_nt: TGTGCCAGCAGTTGGGCCAGGGACATGCCCCTCCACTTT

j_call: TRBJ2-7
d_call: TRBD2
v_call: TRBV28
clone_size: -
cdr3_aa: CASSFGLASGMPGEQYF
cdr3_nt: TGTGCCAGCAGTTTTGGGTTGGCTAGCGGGATGCCTGGCGAGCAGTACTTC

j_call: TRBJ1-1
d_call: -
v_call: TRBV5-8
clone_size: -
cdr3_aa: CASSPEAAEAFF
cdr3_nt: TGTGCCAGCAGCCCGGAGGCAGCTGAAGCTTTCTTT

j_call: TRBJ2-5
d_call: TRBD1
v_call: TRBV4-1
clone_size: -
cdr3_aa: CASSPGGVETQYF
cdr3_nt: TGCGCCAGCAGCCCAGGGGGCGTGGAGACCCAGTACTTC

j_call: TRBJ1-5
d_call: TRBD1
v_call: TRBV2
clone_size: -
cdr3_aa: CASRTGVSNQPQHF
cdr3_nt: TGTGCCAGCAGGACAGGGGTAAGCAATCAGCCCCAGCATTTT

j_call: TRBJ2-5
d_call: TRBD2
v_call: TRBV5-4
clone_size: -
cdr3_aa: CASSPPRLAGQETQYF
cdr3_nt: TGTGCCAGCAGCCCACCCAGACTAGCGGGACAAGAGACCCAGTACTTC

j_call: TRBJ2-7
d_call: TRBD2
v_call: TRBV30
clone_size: -
cdr3_aa: CAWSGSGSISYEQYF
cdr3_nt: TGTGCCTGGAGTGGTAGCGGGAGTATATCCTACGAGCAGTACTTC

j_call: TRBJ2-3
d_call: -
v_call: TRBV30
clone_size: -
cdr3_aa: CAWSEGAGIDTQYF
cdr3_nt: TGTGCCTGGAGTGAAGGGGCGGGGATAGATACGCAGTATTTT

j_call: TRBJ2-3
d_call: -
v_call: TRBV27
clone_size: many
cdr3_aa: CASSSTSPTDTQYF
cdr3_nt: TGTGCCAGCAGTTCGACTAGTCCCACAGATACGCAGTATTTT

j_call: TRBJ2-4
d_call: TRBD1
v_call: TRBV19
clone_size: -
cdr3_aa: CASSIGPGGTKNIQYF
cdr3_nt: TGTGCCAGTAGTATAGGTCCAGGGGGAACCAAAAACATTCAGTACTTC

j_call: TRBJ1-4
d_call: -
v_call: TRBV3-1/TRBV3-2
clone_size: -
cdr3_aa: CASSQGLATNEKLLF
cdr3_nt: TGTGCCAGCAGCCAAGGACTTGCAACTAATGAAAAACTGCTTTTT

j_call: TRBJ2-3
d_call: -
v_call: TRBV5-1
clone_size: -
cdr3_aa: CASSPRQISTDTQYF
cdr3_nt: TGCGCCAGCAGCCCAAGACAGATTAGCACAGATACGCAGTATTTT

j_call: TRBJ2-7
d_call: -
v_call: TRBV7-9
clone_size: once
cdr3_aa: CASSRPGSYEQYF
cdr3_nt: TGTGCCAGCAGCCGTCCGGGTTCCTACGAGCAGTACTTC

j_call: TRBJ2-7
d_call: -
v_call: TRBV30
clone_size: -
cdr3_aa: CAWSVPGLVSYEQYF
cdr3_nt: TGTGCCTGGAGTGTACCCGGACTGGTCTCCTACGAGCAGTACTTC

j_call: TRBJ2-3
d_call: TRBD2
v_call: TRBV4-3
clone_size: -
cdr3_aa: CASSQDRRVAGVTDTQYF
cdr3_nt: TGCGCCAGCAGCCAAGATCGTAGGGTAGCGGGAGTCACAGATACGCAGTATTTT

j_call: TRBJ2-4
d_call: -
v_call: TRBV9
clone_size: -
cdr3_aa: CASSATLLFGTQNIQYF
cdr3_nt: TGTGCCAGCAGCGCAACCCTTCTTTTCGGGACACAGAACATTCAGTACTTC

j_call: TRBJ2-7
d_call: TRBD2
v_call: TRBV9
clone_size: -
cdr3_aa: CASSVAASGIFYEQYF
cdr3_nt: TGTGCCAGCAGCGTAGCGGCTAGCGGGATATTCTACGAGCAGTACTTC

j_call: TRBJ1-4
d_call: -
v_call: TRBV28
clone_size: -
cdr3_aa: CASTRAGNLLATNEKLLF
cdr3_nt: TGTGCCAGCACCCGGGCGGGAAACCTCCTTGCAACTAATGAAAAACTGCTTTTT

j_call: TRBJ2-2
d_call: TRBD2
v_call: TRBV11-3
clone_size: few
cdr3_aa: CASSPRTTSVTGELFF
cdr3_nt: TGTGCCAGCAGCCCACGAACGACTAGCGTCACCGGGGAGCTGTTTTTT